This is a list of T cell receptor beta chains from one sample in a study of identical twins. Each CDR3 protein is one row after TCRdb ran MiXCR on the 5' RACE reads. In the table there are 520,000 or so distinct CDR3 sequences, about 20% of which are singletons. This sample was also put to use in a study of T cells expressing NK-cell markers.

The sample comprised CD4+ T cells sorted from blood. These receptors originate from a woman in her late teens or twenties in good health. The CDR3 runs from the conserved cysteine through the conserved F or W. The D gene is left open where the match is weak. For some rows the clone size is stated as once, few or many, or as a class when expanded; others skip it.

J	D	V	size	DNA	CDR3
TRBJ2-1	TRBD2	TRBV10-3	few	TGTGCCATCAGAGGGACTAGCGGGAGGGGATATGAGCAGTTCTTC	CAIRGTSGRGYEQFF
TRBJ2-7	.	TRBV9	few	TGTGCCAGCAGCGCTACCGGACTTGACGAGCAGTACTTC	CASSATGLDEQYF
TRBJ2-7	TRBD2	TRBV12-3/TRBV12-4	.	TGTGCCAGCAGTTTGACTAGCGGGAGCCACGAGCAGTACTTC	CASSLTSGSHEQYF
TRBJ2-1	.	TRBV7-2	.	TGTGCCAGCAGCTTTGACCGCGGGAAATACAATGAGCAGTTCTTC	CASSFDRGKYNEQFF
TRBJ2-1	.	TRBV15	few	TGTGCCACCAGCAGAGTTAGTAATGAGCAGTTCTTC	CATSRVSNEQFF
TRBJ1-4	.	TRBV20-1	.	TGCAGTGCTAGAGATATGCAGGGGCTCGGTGAAAAACTGTTTTTT	CSARDMQGLGEKLFF
TRBJ2-1	TRBD2	TRBV10-3	few	TGTGCCACCGATAGCGGGAGGGCCAATGAGCAGTTCTTC	CATDSGRANEQFF
TRBJ2-3	.	TRBV20-1	.	TGCAGTGCCCCATCCCCGGGCACAGATACGCAGTATTTT	CSAPSPGTDTQYF
TRBJ1-5	.	TRBV20-1	few	TGCAGTGCTAGACAGGGTAGCAGTCAGCCCCAGCATTTT	CSARQGSSQPQHF
TRBJ2-1	.	TRBV11-2	.	TGTGCCAGCAGCTTGTATCAGGGAGGCAATGAGCAGTTCTTC	CASSLYQGGNEQFF
TRBJ2-5	TRBD1	TRBV7-7	few	TGTGCTAGCAGAGCTCCGGGACAGTGGAAGACCCAGTACTTC	CASRAPGQWKTQYF
TRBJ1-6	.	TRBV20-1	.	TGCAGTGCTAGAGATGGCGGGAATAATTCACCCCTCCACTTT	CSARDGGNNSPLHF
TRBJ2-3	.	TRBV18	many	TGTGCCAGCTCTTCAGGGGTGACAGATACGCAGTATTTT	CASSSGVTDTQYF
TRBJ1-1	TRBD1	TRBV5-1	.	TGCGCCAGCAGCTTGTACGGGACAGGGTCAGAAGAAGCTTTCTTT	CASSLYGTGSEEAFF
TRBJ2-7	.	TRBV20-1	many	TGCAGTGCTAGAAGTGGGGGACAAAACTACGAGCAGTACTTC	CSARSGGQNYEQYF
TRBJ2-1	TRBD1	TRBV28	.	TGTGCCAGCAGACCTTGGGGGACAGGGCGGATTATGAATGAGCAGTTCTTC	CASRPWGTGRIMNEQFF
TRBJ2-5	TRBD2	TRBV5-6	.	TGTGCCAGCAGCTTACAGCGGGGGGGCGGAGAGACCCAGTACTTC	CASSLQRGGGETQYF
TRBJ2-1	TRBD2	TRBV20-1	.	TGCAGTGCTAGGCTAGCGGGAAGGTCTTTGGCCAATGAGCAGTTCTTC	CSARLAGRSLANEQFF
TRBJ2-7	.	TRBV18	many	TGTGCCAGCTCACCCGGCTACGAGCAGTACTTC	CASSPGYEQYF
TRBJ2-1	.	TRBV11-2	few	TGTGCCAGCAGCTCGATTTACAATGAGCAGTTCTTC	CASSSIYNEQFF
TRBJ1-1	.	TRBV5-5	many	TGTGCCAGCAGCTTGGTCGGCGCGGCTGAAGCTTTCTTT	CASSLVGAAEAFF
TRBJ2-7	TRBD2	TRBV4-2	.	TGTGCCAGCAGCCAAGATCTGACTAGCGGGACGGGTCACCTAGACTTC	CASSQDLTSGTGHLDF
TRBJ2-1	.	TRBV20-1	few	TGCAGTGCCCTCCGGGACGCAGACAATGAGCAGTTCTTC	CSALRDADNEQFF
TRBJ2-7	.	TRBV7-8	few	TGTGCCAGCAGCTCGACTCTGAAGCAGTACTTC	CASSSTLKQYF
TRBJ1-6	TRBD1	TRBV6-5	many	TGTGCCAGCAGTCACATTACCGGGACAGTTCATTCACCCCTCCACTTT	CASSHITGTVHSPLHF
TRBJ2-1	.	TRBV5-8	.	TGTGCCAGCAGCTACCGGGGGACGTCTGGTGAGCAGTTCTTC	CASSYRGTSGEQFF
TRBJ2-7	.	TRBV5-6	many	TGTGCCAGCAGCTTGGCGGTGTTAAGGGAGCAGTACTTC	CASSLAVLREQYF
TRBJ2-7	.	TRBV27	few	TGTGCCAGCAGCTCCAATTGGGATATGCAGTACTTC	CASSSNWDMQYF
TRBJ1-6	.	TRBV7-2	.	TGTGCCAGCAGCTTTCCCGGGAGAAGCTCCTATAATTCACCCCTCCACTTT	CASSFPGRSSYNSPLHF
TRBJ2-2	TRBD2	TRBV12-3/TRBV12-4	few	TGTGCCAGCAATCCCCGGGACTACAACACCGGGGAGCTGTTTTTT	CASNPRDYNTGELFF
TRBJ2-6	.	TRBV7-2	few	TGTGCCAGCAGCTCCCGAGACTCTGGGGCCAACGTCCTGACTTTC	CASSSRDSGANVLTF
TRBJ1-2	.	TRBV7-9	.	TGTGCCAGCGACTGCGACAGGAGGTGCACCTTC	CASDCDRRCTF
TRBJ2-7	.	TRBV11-2	.	TGTGCCAGCAGCCAGGGACGGCCCTCCTACGAGCAGTACTTC	CASSQGRPSYEQYF
TRBJ2-1	TRBD2	TRBV12-3/TRBV12-4	few	TGTGCCAGCAGTTTCAGTAGCGGGGTTAACAATGAGCAGTTCTTC	CASSFSSGVNNEQFF
TRBJ2-3	TRBD2	TRBV7-2	.	TGTGCCAGCAGCCTGAGGACTAGCGGGGTCACAGATACGCAGTATTTT	CASSLRTSGVTDTQYF
TRBJ2-1	.	TRBV7-2	.	TGTGCCAGCAGCCCGGGACTGGGTGCCTACAATGAGCAGTTCTTC	CASSPGLGAYNEQFF
TRBJ2-1	TRBD1	TRBV7-3	.	TGTGCCAGCAGCCCAGGGACAGGGCAGTTCTTC	CASSPGTGQFF
TRBJ2-2	TRBD2	TRBV7-6	.	TGTGCCAGCACCGAAAGACTAGCGGGAGGCACCGGGGAGCTGTTTTTT	CASTERLAGGTGELFF
TRBJ2-3	TRBD2	TRBV5-5	few	TGTGCCAGCAGCTGGACTAGTAGGGATACGCAGTATTTT	CASSWTSRDTQYF
TRBJ2-7	TRBD1	TRBV6-5	many	TGTGCCAGCAGTTATGGGACAGGAGCCTACGAGCAGTACTTC	CASSYGTGAYEQYF
TRBJ1-2	TRBD1	TRBV27	.	TGTGCCAGCAGTACCAACTATGACAGGGGCGACTATGGCTACACCTTC	CASSTNYDRGDYGYTF